This T cell receptor beta chain was retrieved from a study of T cell responses to AZD1222 COVID-19 vaccine. Study findings and constraints: Clonal diversity was possibly underestimated; the donors were predominantly white British and more often female. Repertoires in all cases were sampled only once the peak T cell response had passed.

Germline CDR1 MDHEN, CDR2 SYDVKM. The germline V and J ends were trimmed by 6 bases and 4 bases, with 16 bases remaining between them. The CDR3 loop spans 15 amino acids. Regarding this clone: Its antigen is still unknown.

Assay: immunoSEQ multiplex PCR; the TCRdb copy retains only in-frame clones and omits some. This table holds 150,000 to 200,000 clones, approximately 90% found once. The receptor comes from an adult who received the AZD1222 COVID-19 vaccine. The rearrangement uses TRBV28 and TRBJ1-5, with D possibly TRBD1 on 5 matching bases. The specimen was peripheral blood, collected 28 days after the second AZD1222 dose. Here the CDR3 reads CASRPPRTLNQPQHF. The CDR3 DNA reads TGTGCCAGCAGACCCCCCCGGACACTTAATCAGCCCCAGCATTTT.